This T cell receptor beta chain was sequenced in a study of Ad26.COV2.S vaccination and SARS-CoV-2 variants. Study-level points and caveats: Spike-specific TCR breadth ran higher among vaccine recipients than placebo recipients. Substantial breadth was reportedly displayed by spike-specific CD8+ and CD4+ T cell responses after vaccination.

V shed 2 bases and J shed 9 bases, with 12 bases lying between them. This CDR3 region has 14 residues. CDR1 is SGHNT, CDR2 YYREEE, per germline (reference sequence). This clone was seen a handful of times. No antigen is known for it. Only in-frame clones appear in the TCRdb table, and some are missing; sequencing was by immunoSEQ multiplex PCR. In the table there are 150,000 to 200,000 clones, 70% to 90% of which are singletons. This clonotype was obtained from a human donor who had recovered from COVID-19. The sample here was peripheral blood, taken after recovery from COVID-19. The rearrangement uses TRBV5-4 and TRBJ1-6; perhaps TRBD1 as D (6 bases). The CDR3, as DNA: TGTGCCAGCAGCTTAACGGGGGGCGGTTCACCCCTCCACTTT. This gives the protein CASSLTGGGSPLHF.